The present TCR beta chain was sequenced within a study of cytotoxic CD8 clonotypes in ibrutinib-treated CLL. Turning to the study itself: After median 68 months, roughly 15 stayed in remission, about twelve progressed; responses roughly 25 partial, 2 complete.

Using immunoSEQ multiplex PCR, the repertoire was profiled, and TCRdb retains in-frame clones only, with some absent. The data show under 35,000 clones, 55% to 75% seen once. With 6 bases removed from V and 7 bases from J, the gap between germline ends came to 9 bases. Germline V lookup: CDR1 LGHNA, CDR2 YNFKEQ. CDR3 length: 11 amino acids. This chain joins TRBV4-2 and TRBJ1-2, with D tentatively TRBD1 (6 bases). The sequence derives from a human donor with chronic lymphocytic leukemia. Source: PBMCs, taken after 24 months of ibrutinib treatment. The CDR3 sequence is CASSSGAGYTF. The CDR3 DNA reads TGTGCCAGCAGTTCAGGGGCTGGCTACACCTTC.